Sequencing of this T cell receptor (beta chain) was carried out in a study of technical replicates of blood from a handful of donors. Repertoires were generated with immunoSEQ multiplex PCR, while TCRdb's copy carries only in-frame clones and drops some. There are 85,000 or so clones in the sample; over 85% occur only once, and around 0.25% lies in the top ten. V lost 3 bases, J lost 1 base, and 7 bases lay in between. Germline CDR1 reads LNHDA; CDR2 reads SQIVND (reference sequence). This CDR3 has 15 amino acids. Material: T cells isolated from PBMCs. This sequence joins TRBV19 and TRBJ2-6; D ambiguous. The receptor comes from a human donor in good health. The DNA of the CDR3 is TGTGCCAGTAGTATCCTCCAGTCTGGGGCCAACGTCCTGACTTTC. Its protein is CASSILQSGANVLTF.